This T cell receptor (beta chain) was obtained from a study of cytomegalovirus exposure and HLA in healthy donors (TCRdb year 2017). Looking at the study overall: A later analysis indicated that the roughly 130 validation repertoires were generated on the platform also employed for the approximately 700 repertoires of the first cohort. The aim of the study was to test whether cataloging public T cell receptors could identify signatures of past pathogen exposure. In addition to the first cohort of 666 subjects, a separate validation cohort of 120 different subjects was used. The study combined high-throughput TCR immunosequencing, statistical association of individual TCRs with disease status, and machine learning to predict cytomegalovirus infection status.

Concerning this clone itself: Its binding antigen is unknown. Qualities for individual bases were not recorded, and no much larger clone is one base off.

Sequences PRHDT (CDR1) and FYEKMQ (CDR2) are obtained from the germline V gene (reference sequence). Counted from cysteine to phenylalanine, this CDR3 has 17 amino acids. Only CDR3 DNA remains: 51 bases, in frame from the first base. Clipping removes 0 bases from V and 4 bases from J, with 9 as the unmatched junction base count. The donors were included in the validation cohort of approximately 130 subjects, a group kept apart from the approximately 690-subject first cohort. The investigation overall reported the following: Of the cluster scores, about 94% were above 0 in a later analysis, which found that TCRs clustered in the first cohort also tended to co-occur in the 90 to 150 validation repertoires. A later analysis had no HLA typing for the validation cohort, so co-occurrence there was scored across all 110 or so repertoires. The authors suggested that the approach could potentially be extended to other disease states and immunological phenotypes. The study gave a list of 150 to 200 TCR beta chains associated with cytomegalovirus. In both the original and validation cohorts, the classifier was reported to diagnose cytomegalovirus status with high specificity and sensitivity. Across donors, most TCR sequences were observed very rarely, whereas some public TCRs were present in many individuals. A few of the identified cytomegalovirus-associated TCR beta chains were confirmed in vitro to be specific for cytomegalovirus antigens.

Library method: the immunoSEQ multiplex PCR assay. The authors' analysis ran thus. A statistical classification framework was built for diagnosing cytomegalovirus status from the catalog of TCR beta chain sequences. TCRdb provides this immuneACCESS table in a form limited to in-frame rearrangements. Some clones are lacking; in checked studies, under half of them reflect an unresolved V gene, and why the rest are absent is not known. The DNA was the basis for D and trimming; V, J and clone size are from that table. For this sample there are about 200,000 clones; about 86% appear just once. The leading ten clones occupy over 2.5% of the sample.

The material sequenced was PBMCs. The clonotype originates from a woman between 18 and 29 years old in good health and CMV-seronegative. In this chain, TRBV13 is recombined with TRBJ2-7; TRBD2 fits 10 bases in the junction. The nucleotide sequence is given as TGTGCCAGCAGCTTAGGAACCGGGGCTAGCGGGAGTTACGAGCAGTACTTC. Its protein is CASSLGTGASGSYEQYF.